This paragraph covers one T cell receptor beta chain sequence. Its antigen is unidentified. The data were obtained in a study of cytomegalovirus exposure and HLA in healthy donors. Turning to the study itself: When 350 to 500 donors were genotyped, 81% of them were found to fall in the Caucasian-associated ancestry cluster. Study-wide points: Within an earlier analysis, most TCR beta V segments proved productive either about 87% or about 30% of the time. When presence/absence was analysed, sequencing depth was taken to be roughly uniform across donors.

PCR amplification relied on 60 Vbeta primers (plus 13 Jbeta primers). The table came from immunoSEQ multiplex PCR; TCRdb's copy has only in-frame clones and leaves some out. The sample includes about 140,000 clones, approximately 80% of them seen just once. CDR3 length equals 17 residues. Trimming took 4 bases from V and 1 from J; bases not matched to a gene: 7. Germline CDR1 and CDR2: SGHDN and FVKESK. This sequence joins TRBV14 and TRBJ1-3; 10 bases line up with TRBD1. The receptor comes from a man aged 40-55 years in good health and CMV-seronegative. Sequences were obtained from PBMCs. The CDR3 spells CASSPQTGGSSGNTIYF. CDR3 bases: TGTGCCAGCAGCCCCCAGACAGGGGGCTCATCTGGAAACACCATATATTTT. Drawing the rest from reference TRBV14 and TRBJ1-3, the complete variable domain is EAGVTQFPSHSVIEKGQTVTLRCDPISGHDNLYWYRRVMGKEIKFLLHFVKESKQDESGMPNNRFLAERTGGTYSTLKVQPAELEDSGVYFCASSPQTGGSSGNTIYFGEGSWLTVV.